This T cell receptor beta chain originates from a study of breast tumors, draining lymph nodes, adjacent tissues. As for this clonotype: The target antigen is unknown. This may stem from a read error, because a much larger clone lies one nucleotide away. This likely comes from a read error, as the CDR3 has no conserved phenylalanine or tryptophan at its end.

The lymph nodes were axillary draining lymph nodes from breast cancer patients. The study's findings and limits: Luminal-like breast cancer showed significantly higher tumor–nontumor repertoire similarity than basal-like.

TCRdb passed the multiplex PCR reads through MiXCR, listing each CDR3 protein once. The table includes approximately 170,000 distinct CDR3 sequences, approximately 33% detected once. The J segment lost 8 bases and the V segment lost 8 bases, leaving 7 bases of the junction unmatched. Germline V gene sequence: CDR1 PRHDT, CDR2 FYEKMQ (reference sequence). CDR3 length: 13 residues. This TCR came from a female donor with breast cancer. Some clones in this sample may be carry-over from other donors' samples. What was sequenced was axillary lymph node tissue. This sequence joins TRBV13 and TRBJ1-2, with 11 positions matching TRBD1. CDR3 region: CASYGQGARGYTL. CDR3 nucleotides: TGTGCCAGCTATGGACAGGGGGCGAGGGGCTACACCCTC.